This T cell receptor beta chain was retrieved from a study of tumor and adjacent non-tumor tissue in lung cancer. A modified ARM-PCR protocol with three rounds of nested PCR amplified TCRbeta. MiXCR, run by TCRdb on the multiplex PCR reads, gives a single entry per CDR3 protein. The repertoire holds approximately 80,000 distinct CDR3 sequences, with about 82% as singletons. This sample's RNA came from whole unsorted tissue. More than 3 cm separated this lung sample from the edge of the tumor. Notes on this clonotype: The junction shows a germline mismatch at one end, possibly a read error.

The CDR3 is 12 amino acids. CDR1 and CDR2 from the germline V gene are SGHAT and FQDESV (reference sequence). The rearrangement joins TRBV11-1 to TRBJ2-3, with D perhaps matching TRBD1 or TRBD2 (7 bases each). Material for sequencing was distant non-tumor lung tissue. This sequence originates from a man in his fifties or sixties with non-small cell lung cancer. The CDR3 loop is CAGSSGGASWYF. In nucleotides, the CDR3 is TGTGCCGGCAGCTCAGGGGGGGCCAGTTGGTATTTT.